Following are 27 T cell receptor beta chains from one sample sequenced in a study of OX40 agonist ivuxolimab in advanced cancers. Assay used: immunoSEQ multiplex PCR; TCRdb lists only in-frame clones, some missing. The sample consists of about 41,000 clones, 70% to 90% of them appearing once. The sample in question was CD4+ or CD8+ T cells sorted from blood, obtained in a trial of the OX40 agonist ivuxolimab. These receptors originate from an adult with an advanced solid tumor such as melanoma, head and neck, liver or kidney cancer.

V and J are TRBV5-1 and TRBJ1-6; D gene uncertain. Germline CDR1 SGHRS, CDR2 YFSETQ. This CDR3 region has 14 residues. V was clipped by 4 bases and J by 9 bases, with 14 bases between them. For the CDR3, the DNA is TGCGCCAGCAGCCCTGGGAGTGATACTTCACCCCTCCACTTT. Translated, it gives CASSPGSDTSPLHF. Filled out from reference TRBV5-1 and TRBJ1-6, the complete variable domain reads KAGVTQTPRYLIKTRGQQVTLSCSPISGHRSVSWYQQTPGQGLQFLFEYFSETQRNKGNFPGRFSGRQFSNSRSEMNVSTLELGDSALYLCASSPGSDTSPLHFGNGTRLTVT.

The chain couples TRBV5-4 to TRBJ2-1; 9 positions match TRBD1. The CDR3 loop spans 12 amino acids. Germline lookup yields CDR1 SGHNT and CDR2 YYREEE (reference sequence). The V and J ends lost 4 bases and 11 bases, in that order; junction bases with no gene match: 4. CDR3 sequence reads: CASSPDRGQQFF. DNA for the CDR3: TGTGCCAGCAGCCCGGACAGGGGCCAGCAGTTCTTC.

This chain connects TRBV7-9 to TRBJ1-2; D possibly corresponds to TRBD1 (6 bases). CDR1 SEHNR and CDR2 FQNEAQ come from the germline V gene (reference sequence). The CDR3 extends over 13 amino acids. V lost 2 bases and J lost 6, with 10 bases in between. CDR3 coding DNA: TGTGCCAGCAGCTTAAGCAGACAGGATGGCTACACCTTC. Translating it yields CASSLSRQDGYTF.

The J gene is TRBJ1-5, the V gene TRBV19; D is uncertain. The germline V gene encodes CDR1 LNHDA and CDR2 SQIVND (reference sequence). This CDR3 spans 15 amino acids. V shed 4 bases and J shed 6 bases, with 16 bases lying between them. The CDR3 nucleotides are TGTGCCAGTAGTACGAGTTCAGGTCGGGCTCAGCCCCAGCATTTT. Its translation is CASSTSSGRAQPQHF.

The rearrangement links TRBV5-6 to TRBJ1-1, with D perhaps TRBD1 (6 bases). There are 13 residues in the CDR3. Trimming removed 2 bases at V and 4 bases at J, with 9 bases between. Germline values: CDR1 SGHDT, CDR2 YYEEEE. The CDR3 DNA follows: TGTGCCAGCAGCTTTACAGGGTTCACTGAAGCTTTCTTT. It translates to CASSFTGFTEAFF.

The chain carries TRBV19 and TRBJ1-2; weak D call: TRBD1 (5 bases). V was trimmed by 3 bases and J by 1 base, leaving 21 bases between them. The CDR3 has 18 residues. Germline CDR1 and CDR2: LNHDA and SQIVND (reference sequence). The CDR3 loop is CASSIRAKGWRGNYGYTF. In DNA, the CDR3 is TGTGCCAGTAGTATCCGGGCGAAAGGATGGAGGGGTAACTATGGCTACACCTTC.

The chain combines TRBV11-2 with TRBJ2-7; D unresolved. The CDR3 has 14 amino acids. Germline CDR1 is SGHAT and CDR2 is FQNNGV. The germline V and J ends were trimmed by 1 base and 2 bases, with 9 bases remaining between them. The CDR3 DNA reads TGTGCCAGCAGCTTAGTTCTCGAGACCTACGAGCAGTACTTC. Its protein is CASSLVLETYEQYF.

This clone occurred once. This chain uses TRBV15 with TRBJ2-5; the D gene is possibly TRBD1 (5 bases). Trimming took 0 bases from V and 1 from J, leaving 6 bases between them. The CDR3 totals 14 residues. The germline V gene encodes CDR1 LNHNV and CDR2 YYDKDF (reference sequence). The CDR3 loop reads CATSRDRAQETQYF. In DNA, the CDR3 is TGTGCCACCAGCAGAGACAGGGCCCAAGAGACCCAGTACTTC. The entire variable domain, with the rest obtained from reference TRBV15 and TRBJ2-5, is as follows: DAMVIQNPRYQVTQFGKPVTLSCSQTLNHNVMYWYQQKSSQAPKLLFHYYDKDFNNEADTPDNFQSRRPNTSFCFLDIRSPGLGDTAMYLCATSRDRAQETQYFGPGTRLLVL.

The chain employs TRBV11-3 and TRBJ2-1; a possible D gene is TRBD1 (6 bases). This CDR3 has 13 amino acids. CDR1 is SGHNT and CDR2 is YENEEA in the germline V gene. The V end lost 6 bases, the J end lost 3 bases, and 9 bases lay between the germline ends. CDR3 bases: TGTGCCAGCAGACCAGGGGTCTACAATGAGCAGTTCTTC. It codes for CASRPGVYNEQFF.

This chain connects TRBV7-8 to TRBJ2-6, with D perhaps given as TRBD1 or TRBD2 (7 bases each). In germline, CDR1 is SGHVS, CDR2 FQNEAQ. The CDR3 totals 18 residues. V was clipped by 5 bases and J by 0 bases, with 17 bases between them. CDR3 DNA: TGTGCCAGCAGCGGACTAGAGACAGGGAGCTCTGGGGCCAACGTCCTGACTTTC. Protein: CASSGLETGSSGANVLTF. Using reference TRBV7-8 and TRBJ2-6 for the parts outside the CDR3, the full variable domain is GAGVSQSPRYKVAKRGQDVALRCDPISGHVSLFWYQQALGQGPEFLTYFQNEAQLDKSGLPSDRFFAERPEGSVSTLKIQRTQQEDSAVYLCASSGLETGSSGANVLTFGAGSRLTVL.

The gene calls are TRBV7-3 and TRBJ2-5; no definite D call. The V end was cut by 2 bases, the J end by 1 base, with 5 bases between. Germline V CDR1 and CDR2: SGHTA, FQGTGA. The CDR3 sequence is 13 residues long. This CDR3 reads CASSLGVQETQYF. CDR3 DNA: TGTGCCAGCAGCTTAGGGGTCCAAGAGACCCAGTACTTC.

The V and J genes are TRBV28 and TRBJ1-1; tentative D call: TRBD1 (5 bases). The CDR3 covers 13 residues. V was pared by 7 bases and J by 8 bases, with 17 bases between. Germline assignment: CDR1 MDHEN and CDR2 SYDVKM. The DNA for the CDR3 is TGTGCCAGCAATGTCCCTAAGACAGACGAAGCTTTCTTT. This sequence encodes CASNVPKTDEAFF.

This chain links TRBV29-1 with TRBJ1-6; D gene ambiguous. Germline CDR1 is SQVTM and CDR2 is ANQGSEA. V dropped 5 bases and J dropped 9 bases, with 14 bases sitting between them. This CDR3 region has 13 residues. CDR3 amino acids: CSVRTAAGSPLHF. Here the CDR3 DNA reads TGCAGCGTTAGGACGGCCGCCGGTTCACCCCTCCACTTT.

V usage is TRBV4-3 and J usage is TRBJ2-3, with 10 bases fitting TRBD2. This CDR3 is built from 16 residues. Looked up from germline, CDR1 is LGHNA and CDR2 is YSLEER. Trimming cost V 1 base and J 6 bases; bases outside gene matches: 7. For the CDR3, the DNA is TGCGCCAGCAGCCAAGGTTTGCTAGCGGGAGTGGATACGCAGTATTTT. This encodes CASSQGLLAGVDTQYF.

This chain joins TRBV6-1 and TRBJ2-1; TRBD2 aligns across 11 bases. The junction had 13 bases not matched to a gene; V was cut back by 1 base and J by 8 bases. Germline V gene lookup returns CDR1 MNHNS and CDR2 SASEGT. The CDR3 spans 18 residues. The CDR3 region is CASSEGLTSGKSVDEQFF. CDR3 nucleotides: TGTGCCAGCAGTGAAGGGTTGACTAGCGGGAAATCAGTAGATGAGCAGTTCTTC.

The V and J genes are TRBV28 and TRBJ2-2; no definite D call. The V and J ends lost 7 bases and 1 base respectively, with 7 bases between them. This CDR3 is 13 amino acids long. Germline V gives CDR1 MDHEN, CDR2 SYDVKM. CDR3 in amino acids: CASIRLNTGELFF. CDR3 DNA: TGTGCCAGCATACGATTGAACACCGGGGAGCTGTTTTTT.

The gene calls are TRBV19 and TRBJ2-1; 7 nucleotides agree with TRBD2. This CDR3 contains 13 residues. The germline gives CDR1 LNHDA, CDR2 SQIVND (reference sequence). V shed 5 bases and J 8 bases; nucleotides not matched to a gene: 6. The CDR3, as DNA: TGTGCCAGTAGTTGGGAGGGAATCGATGAGCAGTTCTTC. Translated, it gives CASSWEGIDEQFF.

The chain combines TRBV5-1 with TRBJ2-1; 10 bases agree with TRBD1. The CDR3 consists of 15 residues. V lost 4 bases and J lost 4; bases outside the gene matches: 5. Germline-derived CDR1 and CDR2 are SGHRS and YFSETQ. As DNA, the CDR3 is TGCGCCAGCAGCAGGGGACAGGGGCCTTACAATGAGCAGTTCTTC. Residues: CASSRGQGPYNEQFF.

CDR3 coding DNA: TGTGCCAGCAGCTTGGGGGCGGCGGATCCGGGCTACACCTTC. As protein: CASSLGAADPGYTF. J is TRBJ1-2 and V is TRBV5-8; no reliable D call. This CDR3 has 14 amino acids. Germline V gene data show CDR1 as SGHTS and CDR2 as YDEGEE. V was clipped by 0 bases and J by 8 bases, with 14 bases between them.

V gene TRBV19 combines with J gene TRBJ2-1; 11 bases line up with TRBD2. The CDR3 totals 17 residues. CDR1 LNHDA and CDR2 SQIVND come from the germline V gene (reference sequence). With 0 bases clipped from V and 6 bases from J, the junction kept 7 bases outside the gene matches. The CDR3 bases are TGTGCCAGTAGTATAGATACGGGGACTAGCGGTTTCAATGAGCAGTTCTTC. This sequence encodes CASSIDTGTSGFNEQFF.

V usage is TRBV11-2 and J usage is TRBJ1-4, with 10 bases aligning to TRBD1. This CDR3 contains 15 residues. V shed 3 bases, J shed 7 bases, and the junction held 5 bases outside the gene matches. Germline V lookup: CDR1 SGHAT, CDR2 FQNNGV. CDR3 amino acids: CASSLKGQGSEKLFF. In DNA, the CDR3 is TGTGCCAGCAGCTTGAAGGGACAGGGGAGTGAAAAACTGTTTTTT.

The V call is TRBV5-1, the J call TRBJ1-2; a weak D match, TRBD1 (5 bases). CDR3 size: 14 residues. CDR1 SGHRS and CDR2 YFSETQ come from the germline V gene. The V and J ends lost 0 bases and 4 bases respectively, with 10 bases between them. CDR3 bases: TGCGCCAGCAGCTTGGGGGGGAGCGGCTATGGCTACACCTTC. It yields the protein CASSLGGSGYGYTF.

The chain links TRBV5-5 to TRBJ2-3; TRBD2 matches 7 bases. This CDR3 has 16 residues. In germline, CDR1 is SGHKS, CDR2 YYEKEE (reference sequence). Germline trimming cut 3 bases from V and 4 bases from J; bases unmatched to any gene: 11. The CDR3 reads CASSSPFGAGSDTQYF. CDR3 DNA: TGTGCCAGCAGCTCCCCGTTTGGAGCGGGGTCAGATACGCAGTATTTT.

The rearrangement joins TRBV11-3 to TRBJ2-1, with D unresolved. The length of the CDR3 is 13 residues. Trimming cost V 0 bases and J 3 bases, with 3 bases left between them. Germline V lookup: CDR1 SGHNT, CDR2 YENEEA. The CDR3 spells CASSLERYNEQFF. CDR3 sequence (DNA): TGTGCCAGCAGCTTAGAGCGCTACAATGAGCAGTTCTTC.

The chain couples TRBV5-4 to TRBJ2-7; possibly TRBD2 for D (6 bases). Germline V gene lookup returns CDR1 SGHNT and CDR2 YYREEE (reference sequence). Deletions cut 0 bases from V and 1 base from J, with 20 bases between. This CDR3 spans 18 amino acids. CDR3 sequence reads: CASSLDPTSGRGSYEQYF. The CDR3 DNA reads TGTGCCAGCAGCTTGGACCCCACCTCGGGGCGGGGATCCTACGAGCAGTACTTC.

The V and J genes are TRBV6-5 and TRBJ2-1, with TRBD2 matching 7 bases. Germline V gives CDR1 MNHEY, CDR2 SVGAGI. Unmatched junction bases numbered 4, after V lost 5 bases and J lost 12 bases. The CDR3 runs 11 residues. CDR3 in DNA: TGTGCCAGCAGTGAAGGGAGGGCGCAGTTCTTC. This codes for CASSEGRAQFF.

The chain joins TRBV28 to TRBJ2-1; 7 bases are a match to TRBD1. The J segment lost 4 bases and the V segment lost 6 bases, leaving 9 bases of the junction unmatched. The CDR3 length is 15 residues. Per germline, CDR1 MDHEN and CDR2 SYDVKM. The CDR3 spells CASRASGTDYNEQFF. The CDR3 DNA sequence: TGTGCCAGCAGAGCCTCCGGGACAGATTACAATGAGCAGTTCTTC.